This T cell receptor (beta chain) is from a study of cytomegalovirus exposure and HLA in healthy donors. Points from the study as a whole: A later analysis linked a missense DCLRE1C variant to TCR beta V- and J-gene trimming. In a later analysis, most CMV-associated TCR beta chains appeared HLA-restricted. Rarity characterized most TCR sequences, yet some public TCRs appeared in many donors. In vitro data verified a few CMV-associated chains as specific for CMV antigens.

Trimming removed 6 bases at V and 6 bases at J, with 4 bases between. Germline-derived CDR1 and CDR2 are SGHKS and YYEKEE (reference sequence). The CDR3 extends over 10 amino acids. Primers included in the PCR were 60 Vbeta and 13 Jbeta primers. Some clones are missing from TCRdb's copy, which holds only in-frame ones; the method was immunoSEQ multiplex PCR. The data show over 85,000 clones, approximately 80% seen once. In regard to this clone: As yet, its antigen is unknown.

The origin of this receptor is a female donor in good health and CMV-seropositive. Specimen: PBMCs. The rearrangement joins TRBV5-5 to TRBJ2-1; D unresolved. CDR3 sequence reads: CASTLNEQFF. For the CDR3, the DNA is TGTGCCAGCACCCTCAATGAGCAGTTCTTC.